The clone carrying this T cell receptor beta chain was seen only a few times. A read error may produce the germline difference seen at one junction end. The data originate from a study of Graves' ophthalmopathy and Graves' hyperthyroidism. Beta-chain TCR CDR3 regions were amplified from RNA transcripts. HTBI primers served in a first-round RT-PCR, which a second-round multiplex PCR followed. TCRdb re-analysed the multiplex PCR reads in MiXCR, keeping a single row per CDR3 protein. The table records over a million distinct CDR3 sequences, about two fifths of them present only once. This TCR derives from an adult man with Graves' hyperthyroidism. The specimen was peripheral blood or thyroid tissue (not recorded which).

The CDR3, as DNA: TGTGCCTGGAGGCAGCAAGAGACCCAGTACTTC. Its translation is CAWRQQETQYF. The chain couples TRBV5-1 to TRBJ2-5; a possible D gene is TRBD2 (5 bases). Germline CDR1 and CDR2: SGHRS and YFSETQ. This CDR3 contains 11 residues.